The clone carrying this TCR beta chain was picked up a small number of times. This sample is drawn from a study of early T cells in non-severe SARS-CoV-2 infection. Across the study: RNA in bulk from unsorted whole blood was sequenced, and chains were unpaired.

CDR1 and CDR2 (germline): MNHEY, SVGEGT. This CDR3 region has 14 residues. The ends were cut back, 6 bases at V and 7 bases at J, with 18 bases in the middle. TCRdb re-derived calls from the 5' RACE reads in MiXCR, one entry per CDR3 protein. The sample shows fewer than 40,000 distinct CDR3 sequences, 5% to 7% of them seen only once. This TCR derives from an adult who was a healthcare worker with PCR-confirmed SARS-CoV-2 infection or an uninfected control (not recorded which). This chain joins TRBV6-2 or TRBV6-3 and TRBJ1-2; no firm D call. The sequenced material came from whole blood. CDR3 sequence reads: CASSKVSTLTGYTF. The DNA of the CDR3 is TGTGCCAGCAGCAAAGTTTCTACCCTAACTGGCTACACCTTC.